What follows are 2 T cell receptor beta chains derived from one specimen sequenced in a study of blood T cells in healthy people across ages. Using a J-beta primer mix together with a sample-barcoded 5' primer, a second PCR was run for about 6 to 12 cycles. TCRdb reprocessed the 5' RACE reads via MiXCR and lists one record per CDR3 protein. The repertoire holds roughly 1,700,000 distinct CDR3 sequences, with approximately 30% as singletons. The sample consisted of blood. The receptors here all came from a woman in her twenties or thirties in good health.

The sample holds many counts of this clonotype. The chain uses TRBV20-1 and TRBJ1-5; tentatively, D is TRBD1 (5 bases). Trimming took off 5 bases at V and 1 base at J, with 18 bases between the two ends. CDR1 is DFQATT, CDR2 SNEGSKA, per germline (reference sequence). The CDR3 has 16 residues. The CDR3 coding sequence is TGCAGTGCTGGCCGGACAAGAGAGGGAAGCAATCAGCCCCAGCATTTT. This sequence encodes CSAGRTREGSNQPQHF.

The gene calls are TRBV5-1 and TRBJ1-2; TRBD1 might be the D (6 bases). V lost 7 bases to trimming and J lost 8 bases, with 15 bases between them. Looked up from germline, CDR1 is SGHRS and CDR2 is YFSETQ. The CDR3 contains 12 residues. In nucleotides, the CDR3 is TGCGCCAGCGGAGTAGGGGGTGGCGGCTACACCTTC. Amino acid sequence: CASGVGGGGYTF.